This T cell receptor beta chain was identified in a study of T cells in Graves' hyperthyroidism and ophthalmopathy. Researchers amplified the TCR beta CDR3 regions from RNA transcripts. HTBI primers were the set used in a first-round RT-PCR of the TCR CDR3. TCRdb reprocessed the multiplex PCR reads via MiXCR and lists one record per CDR3 protein. The sample records 600,000 to 850,000 distinct CDR3 sequences, under 20% being singletons. Progressors' blood was drawn at hyperthyroidism diagnosis, before ophthalmopathy symptoms. This CDR3 comprises 16 residues. The germline gives CDR1 KGHSH, CDR2 LQKENI. V dropped 0 bases and J dropped 11 bases, with 17 bases sitting between them.

The sample taken for sequencing was blood. The TCR comes from a woman aged 45-65 years with Graves' hyperthyroidism that later progressed to Graves' ophthalmopathy. This sequence joins TRBV18 and TRBJ1-6; a weak D match, TRBD1 (5 bases). The CDR3 DNA sequence: TGTGCCAGCTCACCACCGGGTGTGAGGGGAGCGACACCCCTCCACTTT. Translation: CASSPPGVRGATPLHF.